A selection of T cell receptor beta chains follows, all from one sample in a study of PD-L1 blockade in urothelial cancer. The repertoire was sequenced with immunoSEQ multiplex PCR; TCRdb's copy has only in-frame clones and lacks some. This repertoire shows approximately 63,000 clones, more than 80% found once; its top ten account for about 1.6%. The source material was PBMCs, sampled around atezolizumab (anti-PD-L1) treatment. These receptors all stem from a man between 70 and 80 years old with urothelial cancer. Each CDR3 is given without its conserved first and last residue. Fields, in order: J gene, V gene, CDR3 protein.

>TRBJ2-2|TRBV28
ASSSLGQGNTGELF
>TRBJ2-2|TRBV10-2
ASSPTSGRVEGGELF
>TRBJ1-1|TRBV29-1
SVHRGGNTEAF
>TRBJ2-5|TRBV11-3
ASSLGGQETQY
>TRBJ2-2|TRBV10-3
AISESREETGELF
>TRBJ2-1|TRBV6-6
ASSGENEQF
>TRBJ2-1|TRBV2
ASSEDPTGSYNEQF
>TRBJ2-2|TRBV4-2
ATGTSGLWNTGELF
>TRBJ2-1|TRBV11-3
ASSLTGTSGRDEQF
>TRBJ2-7|TRBV5-1
ASSLGQGYNEQY
>TRBJ1-2|TRBV6-5
ASSLRRTGNYGYT
>TRBJ2-7|TRBV15
ATSREGQNYEQY
>TRBJ2-3|TRBV5-6
ASSWDRAPTDTQY
>TRBJ1-1|TRBV7-9
ASSLSHGQGITEAF
>TRBJ2-3|TRBV19
ASSIKLAGGPSDTQY
>TRBJ1-2|TRBV6-5
ASSTGTGRYGYT
>TRBJ2-2|TRBV5-4
ASSWENGGELF
>TRBJ1-2|TRBV28
ASRATGFGYT
>TRBJ1-1|TRBV10-3
AISESRTEAF
>TRBJ2-1|TRBV6-5
ASSQDRGSGMQF
>TRBJ2-1|TRBV5-4
ASSRGSGSIYNEQF
>TRBJ1-3|TRBV4-3
ASSQEGQGSGNTIY
>TRBJ2-2|TRBV13
ASSTTGQGVTGELF
>TRBJ2-3|TRBV2
ASSGGTGPDTQY
>TRBJ2-1|TRBV7-3
ASSLTAGYNEQF
>TRBJ2-4|TRBV19
ASSAFQGAENIQY
>TRBJ2-7|TRBV6-1
ASGLAGETPYEQY
>TRBJ2-5|TRBV5-1
ASSVQTGVQETQY
>TRBJ2-2|TRBV18
ASSPTSGNVYVELF
>TRBJ2-1|TRBV9
ASSVDLGQELNEQF
>TRBJ1-2|TRBV5-1
ASTPWPEDYGYT
>TRBJ2-5|TRBV11-3
ASSLRGGGSETQY
>TRBJ2-2|TRBV9
ASSVADRAIANTGELF
>TRBJ1-2|TRBV19
ASSIEHLYGYT
>TRBJ2-1|TRBV5-5
ASSLDSGHSYNEQF
>TRBJ2-7|TRBV19
ASSRSPGSYEQY
>TRBJ2-1|TRBV25-1
ASSETGGRSYNEQF
>TRBJ1-2|TRBV11-2
ASSISSGTGGGGYT
>TRBJ2-2|TRBV4-1
ASSQDEVRDSNTGELF
>TRBJ1-2|TRBV5-4
ASSFRDRGYGYT
>TRBJ2-1|TRBV11-1
ASSFAGLAVEF
>TRBJ2-1|TRBV18
ASSPQSGRMVNEQF
>TRBJ1-1|TRBV5-1
ASSSAGSNTEAF
>TRBJ2-1|TRBV11-3
ASSLEGRYEQF
>TRBJ1-5|TRBV6-5
ASFSGQPQH
>TRBJ2-7|TRBV11-2
ASRPGDSYEQY
>TRBJ2-7|TRBV11-3
ASSARPGQGARYEQY
>TRBJ2-7|TRBV7-2
ASSLGWAAAYEQY
>TRBJ2-5|TRBV4-3
ASSPYHQLAVVETQY
>TRBJ1-2|TRBV19
ASSTIDRGGYT
>TRBJ1-1|TRBV19
AILDRANTEAF
>TRBJ2-1|TRBV18
ASSPTGDSYNEQF
>TRBJ1-1|TRBV28
ASSYDLRQRNTEAF
>TRBJ1-2|TRBV27
ASSWDRGYYGYT
>TRBJ2-1|TRBV13
ASSLEASGSYNEQF
>TRBJ1-2|TRBV5-6
ASSFGSSAFGYT
>TRBJ2-5|TRBV12-5
ASGTSLGSGGETQY